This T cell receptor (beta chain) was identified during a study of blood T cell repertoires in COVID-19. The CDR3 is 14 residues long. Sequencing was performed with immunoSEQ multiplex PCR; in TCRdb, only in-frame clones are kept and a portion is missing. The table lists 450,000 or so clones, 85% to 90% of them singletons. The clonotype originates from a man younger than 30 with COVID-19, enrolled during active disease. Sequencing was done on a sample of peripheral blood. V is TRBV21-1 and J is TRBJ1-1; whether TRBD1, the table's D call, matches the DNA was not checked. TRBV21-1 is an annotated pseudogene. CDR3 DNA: TGTGCCAGCAGCAAAGGACAGGCTTACACTGAAGCTTTCTTT. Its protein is CASSKGQAYTEAFF.